Each of the 8 T cell receptor beta chains below was sequenced from the same sample in a study of CD8+CD57+ T cells in acquired aplastic anemia. According to the study, genomic DNA was the template for TCR beta VDJ and CDR3 profiling. Via MiXCR, TCRdb re-called the reads, giving one row per CDR3 protein. Among about 170,000 distinct CDR3 sequences listed, about 60% were seen once. The sequenced sample was sorted CD4+, CD8+, or CD8+CD57+ T cells (not recorded which) from PBMCs. These receptors were taken from a human donor in good health.

This chain joins TRBV7-3 and TRBJ1-1; D may be TRBD1 (6 bases). This CDR3 comprises 15 residues. Trimming removed 1 base at V and 5 bases at J, with 14 bases between. The germline CDR1 and CDR2 sequences are SGHTA and FQGTGA. As DNA, the CDR3 is TGTGCCAGCAGCTTAAGGTCCGGAGGGGGGACTGAAGCTTTCTTT. It codes for CASSLRSGGGTEAFF. Together with reference TRBV7-3 and TRBJ1-1, the CDR3 gives the full variable domain: GAGVSQTPSNKVTEKGKYVELRCDPISGHTALYWYRQSLGQGPEFLIYFQGTGAADDSGLPNDRFFAVRPEGSVSTLKIQRTERGDSAVYLCASSLRSGGGTEAFFGQGTRLTVV.

Details on this clonotype: At one end, the junction sequence differs from germline, possibly due to a read error. For the CDR3, the DNA is TGTGCCAGCAGCACAACCAGGTCCTATAGCTACACCTTC. The encoded protein is CASSTTRSYSYTF. This chain links TRBV7-9 with TRBJ1-2; D is uncertain. The CDR3 is 13 residues long. Germline lookup yields CDR1 SEHNR and CDR2 FQNEAQ (reference sequence). Variable domain in full (rest from reference TRBV7-9 and TRBJ1-2): DTGVSQNPRHKITKRGQNVTFRCDPISEHNRLYWYRQTLGQGPEFLTYFQNEAQLEKSRLLSDRFSAERPKGSFSTLEIQRTEQGDSAMYLCASSTTRSYSYTFGSGTRLTVV.

This rearrangement joins TRBV19 to TRBJ2-2; D is unresolved. CDR1 is LNHDA, CDR2 SQIVND, per germline (reference sequence). Trimming stripped 5 bases from V and 7 bases from J, with 14 bases between. The CDR3 length is 14 residues. The CDR3 reads CASSVLGLSGELFF. The CDR3 DNA follows: TGTGCCAGTAGTGTGTTAGGGCTCAGCGGGGAGCTGTTTTTT.

This clonotype was seen a few times. The CDR3 bases are TGTGCCACCAGCAGAGGTCGGACCGGGGAGCTGTTTTTT. Amino acids: CATSRGRTGELFF. The chain is built from TRBV15 and TRBJ2-2; no firm D call. Per germline, CDR1 LNHNV and CDR2 YYDKDF (reference sequence). The ends were cut back, 1 base at V and 5 bases at J, with 5 bases in the middle. This CDR3 spans 13 amino acids.

This clonotype was detected ten times or more. J is TRBJ2-1 and V is TRBV20-1; 13 bases align to TRBD2. With V trimmed by 6 bases and J by 3 bases, 8 bases remained unmatched. Germline CDR1 DFQATT, CDR2 SNEGSKA (reference sequence). The CDR3 runs 16 residues. CDR3 sequence (DNA): TGCAGTGCCAGTGGACTAGCGGGAGTTCGCTACAATGAGCAGTTCTTC. This gives the protein CSASGLAGVRYNEQFF.

The chain recombines TRBV7-9 with TRBJ1-1; D ambiguous. Germline lookup yields CDR1 SEHNR and CDR2 FQNEAQ (reference sequence). CDR3 length: 12 residues. V was trimmed by 3 bases and J by 6 bases, leaving 8 bases between them. Here the CDR3 reads CASSFRGSEAFF. Written as DNA, the CDR3 is TGTGCCAGCAGCTTCAGAGGTTCTGAAGCTTTCTTT.

This clonotype appeared a single time. Its ends do not fully match the called genes, so a read error is possible. The CDR3, as DNA: TGCGCCAGCAGCCCTGACAGTCAAACCCTCTACGAGCAGTACTTC. Translating it yields CASSPDSQTLYEQYF. The rearrangement joins TRBV5-5 to TRBJ2-7; tentatively, D is TRBD1 (5 bases). The CDR3 spans 15 residues. Germline-derived CDR1 and CDR2 are SGHKS and YYEKEE (reference sequence). Supplemented by reference TRBV5-5 and TRBJ2-7, the full variable domain reads DAGVTQSPTHLIKTRGQQVTLRCSPISGHKSVSWYQQVLGQGPQFIFQYYEKEERGRGNFPDRFSARQFPNYSSELNVNALLLGDSALYLCASSPDSQTLYEQYFGPGTRLTVT.

This clonotype has a single count. The chain has TRBV5-1 and TRBJ2-3; D not resolved. CDR3 size: 12 residues. From germline, CDR1 is SGHRS and CDR2 YFSETQ. With 5 bases removed from V and 11 bases from J, the gap between germline ends came to 15 bases. The DNA for the CDR3 is TGCGCCAGCAGACGGGCTGCCAATGAGCAGTATTTT. Translating it yields CASRRAANEQYF.